This TCR beta chain was identified in a study of control samples from healthy donors and cancer patients. V lost 4 bases and J 0 bases, leaving 13 bases between the germline ends. CDR3 length: 15 residues. The germline V gene has CDR1 SQVTM and CDR2 ANQGSEA. The table came from immunoSEQ multiplex PCR; TCRdb's copy has only in-frame clones and leaves some out. Among 100,000 or so clones listed, roughly 90% were seen once. The source is a man under 40 in good health. The sample taken for sequencing was blood. The chain joins TRBV29-1 to TRBJ1-5; maybe TRBD1 (5 bases). CDR3 bases: TGCAGCGTTGTGGCAACAGGATATAGCAATCAGCCCCAGCATTTT. Encoded protein: CSVVATGYSNQPQHF.